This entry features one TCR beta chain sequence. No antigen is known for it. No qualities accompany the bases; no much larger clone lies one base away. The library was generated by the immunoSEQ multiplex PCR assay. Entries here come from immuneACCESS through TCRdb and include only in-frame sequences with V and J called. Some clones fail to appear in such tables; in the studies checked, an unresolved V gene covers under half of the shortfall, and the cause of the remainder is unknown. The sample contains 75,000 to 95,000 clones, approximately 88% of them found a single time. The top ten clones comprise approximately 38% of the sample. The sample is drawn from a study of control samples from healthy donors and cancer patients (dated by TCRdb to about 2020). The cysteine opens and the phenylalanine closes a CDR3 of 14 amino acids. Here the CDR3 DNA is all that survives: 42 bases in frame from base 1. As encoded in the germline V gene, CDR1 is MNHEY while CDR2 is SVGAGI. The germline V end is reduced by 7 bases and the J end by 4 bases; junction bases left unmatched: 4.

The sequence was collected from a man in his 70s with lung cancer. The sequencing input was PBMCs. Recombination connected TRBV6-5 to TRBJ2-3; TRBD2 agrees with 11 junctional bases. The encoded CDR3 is CASNLAGGPDTQYF. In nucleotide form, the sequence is TGTGCCAGCAACCTAGCGGGGGGCCCAGATACGCAGTATTTT.